A single TCR beta chain is shown here with its context. As CD8+CD4-CCR7+CD45RA+ cells, naive CD8 T cells were sorted. The data are from a study of molecular identifiers for immune sequencing clone quantification. Study-wide context: RNA, taken in replicates from about 20,000 or 100,000 naive CD8 cells, was split five ways, with four sequenced.

TCRdb redid the calling of the PCR reads with MiXCR, one entry per CDR3 protein. The sample lists about half a million distinct CDR3 sequences, about a fifth occurring once. The sample comprised naive CD8+ T cells from blood, with Jurkat cell RNA spiked in. The sample's subset: FACS-sorted CD8+CD4-CCR7+CD45RA+ naive T cells. This receptor was identified in a human donor in good health. Some libraries in this study had Jurkat cell RNA spiked in.

The CDR3 sequence: CASSLAVYSGANVLTF. The CDR3 coding sequence is TGTGCCAGCAGCTTGGCCGTCTACTCTGGGGCCAACGTCCTGACTTTC. This sequence joins TRBV5-6 and TRBJ2-6; no definite D call. From germline, CDR1 is SGHDT and CDR2 YYEEEE. V was pared by 0 bases and J by 0 bases, with 7 bases between. The CDR3 length is 16 residues.